One sample yielded the 24 T cell receptor beta chains listed below, sequenced in a study of blood T cell repertoires in COVID-19. Produced via immunoSEQ multiplex PCR; TCRdb's table is partial and in-frame only. This sample has around 130,000 clones, with approximately 88% found just once. Sequenced: peripheral blood. The origin of the receptors is a woman of 80 years or more with acute or convalescent COVID-19.

The V gene is TRBV7-9, the J gene TRBJ2-1; tentative D call: TRBD2 (5 bases). The CDR3 spans 13 residues. From germline, CDR1 is SEHNR and CDR2 FQNEAQ (reference sequence). V was clipped by 6 bases and J by 5 bases, with 11 bases between them. The CDR3 is CASSPKADNEQFF. The CDR3 bases are TGTGCCAGCAGTCCTAAAGCGGACAATGAGCAGTTCTTC. Using reference TRBV7-9 and TRBJ2-1 for the parts outside the CDR3, the full variable domain is DTGVSQNPRHKITKRGQNVTFRCDPISEHNRLYWYRQTLGQGPEFLTYFQNEAQLEKSRLLSDRFSAERPKGSFSTLEIQRTEQGDSAMYLCASSPKADNEQFFGPGTRLTVL.

J is TRBJ2-7 and V is TRBV7-6, with TRBD2 matching 13 bases. Germline V gene lookup returns CDR1 SGHVS and CDR2 FNYEAQ. Trimming cost V 2 bases and J 3 bases; bases outside gene matches: 7. This CDR3 contains 17 residues. CDR3 region: CASSLWIGTSGNYEQYF. Written as DNA, the CDR3 is TGTGCCAGCAGCTTATGGATCGGGACTAGCGGGAACTACGAGCAGTACTTC.

The chain links TRBV25-1 to TRBJ2-1; 11 bases agree with TRBD2. CDR3 size: 15 residues. With 3 bases clipped from V and 11 bases from J, the junction kept 9 bases outside the gene matches. Germline V gene lookup returns CDR1 MGHDK and CDR2 SYGVNS. The CDR3 nucleotides are TGTGCCAGCAGTGATCCTAGCGGGGGGTATGGGAAGCAGTTCTTC. Amino acids: CASSDPSGGYGKQFF.

With regard to this clone: Possible read error: a much larger clone is one base away. The chain couples TRBV5-5 to TRBJ1-1; perhaps TRBD1 as D (5 bases). The V and J ends lost 0 bases and 0 bases respectively, with 6 bases between them. CDR3 size: 14 residues. The V gene's germline CDR1 is SGHKS and CDR2 YYEKEE (reference sequence). CDR3 sequence reads: CASSLAGMNTEAFF. The CDR3 DNA follows: TGTGCCAGCAGCTTGGCAGGGATGAACACTGAAGCTTTCTTT. Drawing the rest from reference TRBV5-5 and TRBJ1-1, the complete variable domain is DAGVTQSPTHLIKTRGQQVTLRCSPISGHKSVSWYQQVLGQGPQFIFQYYEKEERGRGNFPDRFSARQFPNYSSELNVNALLLGDSALYLCASSLAGMNTEAFFGQGTRLTVV.

The chain employs TRBV6-6 and TRBJ1-2; 7 bases line up with TRBD1. V shed 5 bases, J shed 5 bases, and the junction held 8 bases outside the gene matches. Germline assignment: CDR1 MNHNY and CDR2 SVGAGI (reference sequence). The CDR3 sequence is 14 residues long. This CDR3 is CASSDPGQTYGYTF. CDR3 DNA: TGTGCCAGCAGTGATCCGGGACAGACATATGGCTACACCTTC.

This sequence joins TRBV5-4 and TRBJ1-1; 11 bases are a match to TRBD1. The CDR3 runs to 15 residues. J lost 3 bases, V lost 7 bases, and 8 bases had no gene match. Germline-derived CDR1 and CDR2 are SGHNT and YYREEE (reference sequence). CDR3 DNA sequence: TGTGCCAGCGGGAGTGGGGACAGGGGGTACACTGAAGCTTTCTTT. Translated, it gives CASGSGDRGYTEAFF.

This clone is a singleton in its sample. J is TRBJ1-1 and V is TRBV29-1; 7 bases are shared with TRBD1. Trimming cost V 5 bases and J 7 bases; bases outside gene matches: 16. This CDR3 has 15 amino acids. Germline V lookup: CDR1 SQVTM, CDR2 ANQGSEA. The CDR3 here is CSVSKNGQARDEAFF. In DNA, the CDR3 is TGCAGCGTTTCTAAAAATGGACAGGCGCGGGATGAAGCTTTCTTT. The variable domain in full, with the rest retrieved from reference TRBV29-1 and TRBJ1-1, is SAVISQKPSRDICQRGTSLTIQCQVDSQVTMMFWYRQQPGQSLTLIATANQGSEATYESGFVIDKFPISRPNLTFSTLTVSNMSPEDSSIYLCSVSKNGQARDEAFFGQGTRLTVV.

As DNA, the CDR3 is TGTGCCAGCAGCTTGGCTCCTAGCGGGTCTAGTACGAACACCGGGGAGCTGTTTTTT. Encoded protein: CASSLAPSGSSTNTGELFF. The chain recombines TRBV5-6 with TRBJ2-2; 8 nucleotides agree with TRBD2. The V segment lost 0 bases and the J segment 0 bases; nucleotides outside the gene matches: 10. Germline-derived CDR1 and CDR2 are SGHDT and YYEEEE. There are 19 residues in the CDR3.

The CDR3 loop reads CASSYAGQWGYTF. The CDR3 nucleotides are TGTGCCAGCAGTTACGCGGGACAGTGGGGCTACACCTTC. The chain employs TRBV6-2 or TRBV6-3 and TRBJ1-2, with 7 bases identical to TRBD1. With 2 bases clipped from V and 8 bases from J, the junction kept 5 bases outside the gene matches. CDR1 is MNHEY and CDR2 is SVGEGT in the germline V gene. This CDR3 is 13 amino acids long.

The chain recombines TRBV18 with TRBJ2-1; 9 bases align to TRBD2. Germline trimming cut 1 base from V and 7 bases from J; bases unmatched to any gene: 5. This CDR3 is built from 15 residues. The germline V gene encodes CDR1 KGHSH and CDR2 LQKENI. The CDR3 region is CASSPQAGGGNEQFF. Written as DNA, the CDR3 is TGTGCCAGCTCACCACAAGCGGGGGGTGGAAATGAGCAGTTCTTC.

The rearrangement links TRBV7-8 to TRBJ2-5; TRBD1 might be the D (7 bases). V lost 5 bases and J lost 5, with 15 bases in between. CDR3 size: 14 residues. Germline-derived CDR1 and CDR2 are SGHVS and FQNEAQ. CDR3 sequence reads: CASSLTGAGETQYF. The CDR3 DNA reads as TGTGCCAGCAGCCTTACAGGGGCGGGGGAGACCCAGTACTTC.

The chain employs TRBV6-5 and TRBJ2-7; 7 bases fit TRBD1. The CDR3 runs to 15 residues. The germline gives CDR1 MNHEY, CDR2 SVGAGI. V lost 5 bases and J lost 3; bases outside the gene matches: 10. DNA of the CDR3: TGTGCCAGCAGTCGGACAGGCGGTAACATCTACGAGCAGTACTTC. It encodes CASSRTGGNIYEQYF.

The chain combines TRBV2 with TRBJ2-3; the match to TRBD2 covers 13 bases. Germline assignment: CDR1 SNHLY and CDR2 FYNNEI. After removal of 6 bases from V and 4 bases from J, the junction contained 7 bases not matched to a gene. The CDR3 spans 16 residues. The CDR3 protein is CASSWTSGSAPDTQYF. CDR3 nucleotide sequence: TGTGCCAGCAGCTGGACTAGCGGGAGCGCCCCAGATACGCAGTATTTT. Together with reference TRBV2 and TRBJ2-3, the CDR3 gives the full variable domain: EPEVTQTPSHQVTQMGQEVILRCVPISNHLYFYWYRQILGQKVEFLVSFYNNEISEKSEIFDDQFSVERPDGSNFTLKIRSTKLEDSAMYFCASSWTSGSAPDTQYFGPGTRLTVL.

This clone was seen only once. The rearrangement uses TRBV5-5 and TRBJ1-3; D is perhaps TRBD1 (6 bases). V dropped 2 bases and J dropped 0 bases, with 15 bases sitting between them. Looked up from germline, CDR1 is SGHKS and CDR2 is YYEKEE (reference sequence). The CDR3 consists of 17 residues. The CDR3 sequence is CASSLIGSGDSGNTIYF. As DNA, the CDR3 is TGTGCCAGCAGCTTAATCGGGTCAGGGGACTCTGGAAACACCATATATTTT.

This chain links TRBV14 with TRBJ2-7; 11 bases map to TRBD2. Germline loops: CDR1 SGHDN, CDR2 FVKESK. J gave up 6 bases and V 6 bases, and 10 bases lay outside the gene matches. CDR3 length: 15 residues. The CDR3 sequence: CASREGTSGSIEQYF. DNA of the CDR3: TGTGCCAGCAGAGAAGGAACTAGCGGGAGTATCGAGCAGTACTTC.

The gene calls are TRBV15 and TRBJ1-3; 7 positions match TRBD1. The V gene end was trimmed by 0 bases and the J gene end by 2 bases; junction bases not matched to a gene: 4. CDR1 and CDR2 (germline): LNHNV, YYDKDF (reference sequence). There are 16 residues in the CDR3. This CDR3 reads CATSREGQLTGNTIYF. CDR3 sequence (DNA): TGTGCCACCAGCAGAGAGGGACAGCTAACTGGAAACACCATATATTTT.

V usage is TRBV18 and J usage is TRBJ1-4; TRBD1 matches at 12 bases. The CDR3 totals 18 residues. Per the germline V gene, CDR1 is KGHSH and CDR2 is LQKENI. V shed 4 bases, J shed 1 base, and the junction held 7 bases outside the gene matches. CDR3 bases: TGTGCCAGCTCACGCCTCGGGGACAGGGGGCGAACTAATGAAAAACTGTTTTTT. Translation gives CASSRLGDRGRTNEKLFF.

This clone was seen only a few times. This chain links TRBV19 with TRBJ2-2; 7 bases are a match to TRBD2. CDR3 length: 14 amino acids. Germline V gene data show CDR1 as LNHDA and CDR2 as SQIVND (reference sequence). With V trimmed by 5 bases and J by 7 bases, 7 bases remained unmatched. In nucleotides, the CDR3 is TGTGCCAGTAGTTCCGCGGGAGAACACGGGGAGCTGTTTTTT. Translation: CASSSAGEHGELFF. The full variable domain, rest sourced from reference TRBV19 and TRBJ2-2, is DGGITQSPKYLFRKEGQNVTLSCEQNLNHDAMYWYRQDPGQGLRLIYYSQIVNDFQKGDIAEGYSVSREKKESFPLTVTSAQKNPTAFYLCASSSAGEHGELFFGEGSRLTVL.

This sequence joins TRBV10-2 and TRBJ1-1; 8 bases are shared with TRBD1. The germline CDR1 and CDR2 sequences are WSHSY and SAAADI. The CDR3 contains 15 residues. After removal of 5 bases from V and 0 bases from J, the junction contained 5 bases not matched to a gene. CDR3 in amino acids: CASSTSTGVNTEAFF. CDR3 in DNA: TGCGCCAGCAGTACCTCGACAGGGGTGAACACTGAAGCTTTCTTT.

The J gene is TRBJ2-7, the V gene TRBV7-9; no firm D call. The CDR3 extends over 14 amino acids. The germline CDR1 and CDR2 sequences are SEHNR and FQNEAQ (reference sequence). Trimming took off 1 base at V and 2 bases at J, with 9 bases between the two ends. In nucleotides, the CDR3 is TGTGCCAGCAGCTTAGTCTTCCCCCCCTACGAGCAGTACTTC. Protein sequence: CASSLVFPPYEQYF.

The chain links TRBV7-2 to TRBJ1-3; perhaps TRBD1 as D (6 bases). Trimming left V 3 bases short and J 0 bases short, with 12 bases between. The V gene's germline CDR1 is SGHTA and CDR2 FQGNSA. There are 16 residues in the CDR3. The CDR3 sequence: CASSFGQPSSGNTIYF. The CDR3 DNA follows: TGTGCCAGCAGCTTTGGACAGCCGAGCTCTGGAAACACCATATATTTT.

The chain links TRBV4-3 to TRBJ2-7; 13 bases fit TRBD2. The junction had 6 bases not matched to a gene; V was cut back by 1 base and J by 0 bases. The CDR3 length is 18 residues. From germline, CDR1 is LGHNA and CDR2 YSLEER. The CDR3 region has the DNA TGCGCCAGCAGCCAAGGGACTAGCGGGAGATTTTACTCCTACGAGCAGTACTTC. Protein: CASSQGTSGRFYSYEQYF.

The chain carries TRBV19 and TRBJ1-5; 9 nucleotides agree with TRBD1. The CDR3 is 16 residues long. V lost 5 bases and J lost 7; bases outside the gene matches: 12. Germline CDR1 is LNHDA and CDR2 is SQIVND (reference sequence). CDR3 DNA: TGTGCCAGTAGTCGAACTTTAACAGGGGGCCGGCAGCCCCAGCATTTT. It yields the protein CASSRTLTGGRQPQHF.

The chain joins TRBV5-4 to TRBJ2-2, with 12 bases fitting TRBD1. Germline CDR1 SGHNT, CDR2 YYREEE (reference sequence). V shed 7 bases and J 5 bases; nucleotides not matched to a gene: 12. The length of the CDR3 is 17 residues. This chain's CDR3 is CASFSGTGGVDTGELFF. DNA of the CDR3: TGTGCCAGCTTCTCCGGGACAGGGGGCGTCGATACCGGGGAGCTGTTTTTT.